Following are 6 T cell receptor beta chains from one sample sequenced in a study of blood T cell repertoires in COVID-19. TCRdb keeps only in-frame clones here, not all; method: immunoSEQ multiplex PCR. The sample lists under 250,000 clones, 83% occurring once. The sequenced sample consisted of peripheral blood. The receptors originated from a woman aged 70 to 79 with active or convalescent COVID-19.

This sequence joins TRBV19 and TRBJ1-6, with 7 nucleotides matching TRBD1. Trimming cost V 7 bases and J 1 base; bases outside gene matches: 7. Germline V gene data show CDR1 as LNHDA and CDR2 as SQIVND (reference sequence). The CDR3 is made up of 16 amino acids. The CDR3 sequence: CASTPQGGSYNSPLHF. CDR3 in DNA: TGTGCCAGTACCCCCCAGGGGGGATCCTATAATTCACCCCTCCACTTT.

This rearrangement joins TRBV7-3 to TRBJ2-3; 7 bases are a match to TRBD2. With V trimmed by 3 bases and J by 0 bases, 6 bases remained unmatched. Germline CDR1 and CDR2: SGHTA and FQGTGA. The CDR3 is made up of 16 amino acids. The CDR3 DNA is TGTGCCAGCAGCTTTGTGGCGGGGGATAGCACAGATACGCAGTATTTT. Its translation is CASSFVAGDSTDTQYF.

The chain joins TRBV15 to TRBJ1-2; unclear D gene. The length of the CDR3 is 15 residues. The V end was cut by 0 bases, the J end by 0 bases, with 8 bases between. The germline gives CDR1 LNHNV, CDR2 YYDKDF (reference sequence). The CDR3 DNA follows: TGTGCCACCAGCAGAGAAATTAATACTAACTATGGCTACACCTTC. This sequence encodes CATSREINTNYGYTF.

This clone was observed once. The chain has TRBV7-9 and TRBJ1-6; TRBD1 might be the D (5 bases). Germline V CDR1 and CDR2: SEHNR, FQNEAQ (reference sequence). The length of the CDR3 is 13 residues. V was clipped by 4 bases and J by 6 bases, with 7 bases between them. The DNA for the CDR3 is TGTGCCAGCAGCTGGGGCCTTAATTCACCCCTCCACTTT. Protein sequence: CASSWGLNSPLHF.

The genes are TRBV2 and TRBJ1-1, with D tentatively TRBD1 (5 bases). Germline values: CDR1 SNHLY, CDR2 FYNNEI. The CDR3 totals 14 residues. V lost 4 bases to trimming and J lost 1 base, with 10 bases between them. This CDR3 reads CASSAGLKNTEAFF. CDR3 nucleotide sequence: TGTGCCAGCAGTGCAGGGTTAAAGAACACTGAAGCTTTCTTT.

V gene TRBV5-1 combines with J gene TRBJ2-5, with 7 bases matching TRBD1. Germline CDR1 and CDR2: SGHRS and YFSETQ. After removal of 4 bases from V and 4 bases from J, the junction contained 13 bases not matched to a gene. The length of the CDR3 is 16 residues. In nucleotides, the CDR3 is TGCGCCAGCAGCAAGCGACAGGGTGGAGAGGGAGAGACCCAGTACTTC. This translates into CASSKRQGGEGETQYF.